These 18 T cell receptor beta chains originate from one sample sequenced in a study of T cell responses to AZD1222 COVID-19 vaccine (dated by TCRdb to the early 2020s). In light of the paper, this sample's time point label describes: about 28 days (+/-7) after the second vaccine dose. Library creation used the immunoSEQ multiplex PCR assay. Entries here come from immuneACCESS through TCRdb and include only in-frame sequences with V and J called. Some clones fail to appear in such tables; in the studies checked, an unresolved V gene covers under half of the shortfall, and the cause of the remainder is unknown. In this sample the table shows about 120,000 clones, roughly 91% of which occur a single time. The top ten clonotypes cover around 5.1% of the sample. Material: peripheral blood, obtained 28 days after the second AZD1222 dose. The receptors originated from an adult who received the AZD1222 COVID-19 vaccine.

The rearrangement joins TRBV6-1 to TRBJ1-5; D is possibly TRBD1 (5 bases). V lost 4 bases to trimming and J lost 0 bases, with 7 bases between them. Per the germline V gene, CDR1 is MNHNS and CDR2 is SASEGT. The CDR3 runs 14 residues. CDR3 sequence: CASSGGDSNQPQHF. The CDR3 region has the DNA TGTGCCAGCAGTGGGGGGGATAGCAATCAGCCCCAGCATTTT.

This clone was seen more than once but under ten times. The chain has TRBV16 and TRBJ2-1; 13 bases are shared with TRBD2. Germline V gene data show CDR1 as KGHSY and CDR2 as FQNENV. Germline trimming cut 4 bases from V and 5 bases from J; bases unmatched to any gene: 2. The CDR3 spans 15 residues. The CDR3 DNA reads as TGTGCCAGCAGCCGACTAGCGGGGGGCCACAATGAGCAGTTCTTC. Translated, it gives CASSRLAGGHNEQFF.

The rearrangement joins TRBV7-9 to TRBJ2-3; D call uncertain. The V end lost 1 base, the J end lost 2 bases, and 4 bases lay between the germline ends. The germline V gene has CDR1 SEHNR and CDR2 FQNEAQ (reference sequence). The CDR3 has 13 residues. The CDR3 loop is CASSLENTDTQYF. The CDR3 nucleotides are TGTGCCAGCAGCTTAGAGAACACAGATACGCAGTATTTT.

This rearrangement joins TRBV6-5 to TRBJ2-2; D is possibly TRBD2 (6 bases). Germline V lookup: CDR1 MNHEY, CDR2 SVGAGI. The V end was cut by 6 bases, the J end by 6 bases, with 17 bases between. The CDR3 sequence is 15 residues long. The CDR3 sequence: CASSHSTRESGELFF. The CDR3 bases are TGTGCCAGCAGCCACTCGACTAGAGAATCCGGGGAGCTGTTTTTT.

This clone was counted once. The chain couples TRBV27 to TRBJ1-1; D possibly corresponds to TRBD1 (5 bases). CDR3 length equals 12 residues. Trimming pared 4 bases from V and 8 bases from J, leaving 11 bases between. Germline CDR1 is MNHEY and CDR2 is SMNVEV (reference sequence). The chain's CDR3 is CASSYGAGEAFF. The CDR3 coding sequence is TGTGCCAGCAGTTACGGGGCAGGGGAAGCTTTCTTT.

The chain carries TRBV11-2 and TRBJ1-2; the D is unclear. V dropped 1 base and J dropped 3 bases, with 15 bases sitting between them. Germline CDR1 SGHAT, CDR2 FQNNGV. CDR3 length: 16 amino acids. CDR3 nucleotide sequence: TGTGCCAGCAGCTTAGCCCCAGGAGGGCAGGACTATGGCTACACCTTC. It translates to CASSLAPGGQDYGYTF.

The V gene is TRBV4-1, the J gene TRBJ1-1, with no clear D. The CDR3 loop spans 17 amino acids. CDR1 is MGHRA and CDR2 is YSYEKL in the germline V gene. Trimming stripped 1 base from V and 6 bases from J, with 21 bases between. In DNA form, the CDR3 reads TGCGCCAGCAGCCAAGGAATGTTGTCGGAAAGGGTCCCTGAAGCTTTCTTT. Encoded protein: CASSQGMLSERVPEAFF.

The chain couples TRBV11-2 to TRBJ1-2; D remains unclear. CDR1 and CDR2 (germline): SGHAT, FQNNGV. V lost 1 base to trimming and J lost 6 bases, with 9 bases between them. The CDR3 covers 13 residues. The CDR3 loop is CASSLGQDHGYTF. CDR3 sequence (DNA): TGTGCCAGCAGCTTAGGTCAGGACCATGGCTACACCTTC.

This chain links TRBV5-5 with TRBJ2-2; TRBD1 matches 8 bases. CDR1 and CDR2 from the germline V gene are SGHKS and YYEKEE (reference sequence). The CDR3 covers 15 residues. V was clipped by 4 bases and J by 0 bases; unmatched bases: 2. The CDR3 reads CASSRTGTNTGELFF. Written as DNA, the CDR3 is TGTGCCAGCAGCCGGACAGGGACGAACACCGGGGAGCTGTTTTTT.

The gene calls are TRBV11-2 and TRBJ2-1; TRBD2 matches at 12 bases. Looked up from germline, CDR1 is SGHAT and CDR2 is FQNNGV. CDR3 length equals 16 residues. V lost 3 bases, J lost 7 bases, and 7 bases stayed unmatched. CDR3 amino acids: CASSFGLAGGGNEQFF. The CDR3 region has the DNA TGTGCCAGCAGCTTCGGGCTAGCGGGAGGGGGTAATGAGCAGTTCTTC.

J is TRBJ2-3 and V is TRBV5-1, with D unresolved. The germline gives CDR1 SGHRS, CDR2 YFSETQ. Trimming removed 0 bases from V and 0 bases from J, with 8 bases in between. The CDR3 totals 15 residues. The CDR3 nucleotides are TGCGCCAGCAGCTTGGACGGGTTTAGCACAGATACGCAGTATTTT. It encodes CASSLDGFSTDTQYF.

The chain uses TRBV7-2 and TRBJ1-2, with D uncertain. This CDR3 is 14 amino acids long. CDR1 SGHTA and CDR2 FQGNSA come from the germline V gene. Trimming left V 1 base short and J 8 bases short, with 14 bases between. The CDR3 sequence: CASSLGDASGGYTF. Written as DNA, the CDR3 is TGTGCCAGCAGCTTAGGGGATGCTTCCGGAGGCTACACCTTC.

The chain is built from TRBV30 and TRBJ2-7; 9 bases agree with TRBD1. The CDR3 runs 15 residues. Per the germline V gene, CDR1 is GTSNPN and CDR2 is SVGIG (reference sequence). Trimming removed 2 bases from V and 5 bases from J; junction bases left unmatched: 10. This CDR3 reads CAWSTLGQGGDEQYF. CDR3 DNA: TGTGCCTGGAGTACATTGGGACAGGGCGGGGACGAGCAGTACTTC.

This chain joins TRBV5-1 and TRBJ1-1; D not certain. V was shortened by 4 bases and J by 1 base, with 14 bases between the two germline ends. Germline lookup yields CDR1 SGHRS and CDR2 YFSETQ. This CDR3 comprises 15 residues. For the CDR3, the DNA is TGCGCCAGCAGCCGGGAAGAGCCTTCGAACACTGAAGCTTTCTTT. Residues: CASSREEPSNTEAFF. Combining the CDR3 with reference TRBV5-1 and TRBJ1-1 gives the whole variable domain KAGVTQTPRYLIKTRGQQVTLSCSPISGHRSVSWYQQTPGQGLQFLFEYFSETQRNKGNFPGRFSGRQFSNSRSEMNVSTLELGDSALYLCASSREEPSNTEAFFGQGTRLTVV.

The chain uses TRBV5-5 and TRBJ1-6; D might be TRBD1 (5 bases). Trimming cost V 0 bases and J 7 bases, with 11 bases left between them. From germline, CDR1 is SGHKS and CDR2 YYEKEE (reference sequence). The CDR3 has 15 residues. CDR3 loop: CASSLAAGPNSPLHF. The CDR3 DNA reads TGTGCCAGCAGCTTGGCCGCAGGGCCAAATTCACCCCTCCACTTT. The variable domain in full, with the rest retrieved from reference TRBV5-5 and TRBJ1-6, is DAGVTQSPTHLIKTRGQQVTLRCSPISGHKSVSWYQQVLGQGPQFIFQYYEKEERGRGNFPDRFSARQFPNYSSELNVNALLLGDSALYLCASSLAAGPNSPLHFGNGTRLTVT.

V and J are TRBV7-2 and TRBJ1-5, with a weak D call TRBD1 (6 bases). CDR1 is SGHTA and CDR2 is FQGNSA in the germline V gene. The CDR3 has 14 amino acids. Trimming shortened V by 5 bases and J by 4 bases, and 12 bases separated the two germline ends. The CDR3 sequence: CASSPGTHNQPQHF. CDR3 DNA: TGTGCCAGCAGCCCCGGGACACATAATCAGCCCCAGCATTTT.

With regard to this clone: The missing conserved phenylalanine or tryptophan at the end of this CDR3 makes a read error likely. No DNA is shown, since the ends of the CDR3 on it are uncertain; the CDR3 is the one TCRdb lists. The CDR3 sequence is CASSEEWSRQEV. This chain joins TRBV2 and TRBJ1-6. The CDR3 comprises 12 residues, both ends counted. Germline CDR1 is SNHLY and CDR2 is FYNNEI.

The chain recombines TRBV23-1 with TRBJ1-2, with a tentative D call TRBD1 (5 bases). TRBV23-1 is labeled an ORF, and its function is uncertain. V was pared by 1 base and J by 6 bases, with 27 bases between. The CDR3 totals 19 residues. The CDR3 coding sequence is TGCGCCAGCAGTCAATTGGTAATCTTAGGTCGGCGGGACCGCGATGGCTACACCTTC. Amino acid sequence: CASSQLVILGRRDRDGYTF.